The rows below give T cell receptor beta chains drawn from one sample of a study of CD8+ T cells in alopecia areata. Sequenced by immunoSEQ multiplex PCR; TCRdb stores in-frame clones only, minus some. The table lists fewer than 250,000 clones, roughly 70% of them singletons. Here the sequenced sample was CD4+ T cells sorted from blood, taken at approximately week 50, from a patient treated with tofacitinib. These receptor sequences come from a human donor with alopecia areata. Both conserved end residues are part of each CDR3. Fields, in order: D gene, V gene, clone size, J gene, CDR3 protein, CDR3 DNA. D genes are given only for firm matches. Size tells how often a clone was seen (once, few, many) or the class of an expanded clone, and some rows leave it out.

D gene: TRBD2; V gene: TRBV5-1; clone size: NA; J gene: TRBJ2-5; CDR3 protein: CASSLPSGGGETQYF; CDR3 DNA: TGCGCCAGCAGCTTGCCTAGCGGGGGTGGAGAGACCCAGTACTTC
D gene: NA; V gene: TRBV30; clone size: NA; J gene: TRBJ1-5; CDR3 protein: CAWRGADQPQHF; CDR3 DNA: TGTGCCTGGAGAGGGGCCGATCAGCCCCAGCATTTT
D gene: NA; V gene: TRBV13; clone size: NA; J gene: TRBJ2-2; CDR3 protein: CASSQLLVNTGELFF; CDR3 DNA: TGTGCCAGCAGCCAACTCCTAGTGAACACCGGGGAGCTGTTTTTT
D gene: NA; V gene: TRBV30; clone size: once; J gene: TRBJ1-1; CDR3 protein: CAWSGGGNTEAFF; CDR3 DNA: TGTGCCTGGAGTGGTGGGGGGAACACTGAAGCTTTCTTT
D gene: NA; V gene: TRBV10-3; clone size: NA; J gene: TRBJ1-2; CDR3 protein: CAIRPGLGDGYTF; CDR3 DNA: TGTGCCATCAGGCCGGGTTTGGGAGATGGCTACACCTTC
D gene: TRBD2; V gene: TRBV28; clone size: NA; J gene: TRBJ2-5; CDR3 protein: CASSLWTSGGLRETQYF; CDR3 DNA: TGTGCCAGCAGTCTCTGGACTAGCGGGGGTCTTCGGGAGACCCAGTACTTC
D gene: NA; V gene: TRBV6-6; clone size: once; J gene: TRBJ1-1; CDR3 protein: CASSRRGNTEAFF; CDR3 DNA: TGTGCCAGCAGTCGCAGGGGGAACACTGAAGCTTTCTTT
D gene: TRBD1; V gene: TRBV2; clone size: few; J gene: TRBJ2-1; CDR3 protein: CASSSNRGGEQFF; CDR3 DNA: TGTGCCAGCAGTTCAAACAGGGGCGGTGAGCAGTTCTTC
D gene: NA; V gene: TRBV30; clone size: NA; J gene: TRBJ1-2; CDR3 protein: CAWSGFFRGGYGYTF; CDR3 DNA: TGTGCCTGGAGTGGATTTTTCAGGGGAGGCTATGGCTACACCTTC
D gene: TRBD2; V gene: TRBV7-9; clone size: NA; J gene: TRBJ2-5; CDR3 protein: CASSTPPGGRVETQYF; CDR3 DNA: TGTGCCAGCAGTACACCACCGGGGGGGCGCGTTGAGACCCAGTACTTC
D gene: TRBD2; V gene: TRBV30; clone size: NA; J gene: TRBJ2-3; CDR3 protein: CAWRTGLAGGVSDTQYF; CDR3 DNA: TGTGCCTGGAGAACAGGACTAGCGGGGGGAGTATCAGATACGCAGTATTTT
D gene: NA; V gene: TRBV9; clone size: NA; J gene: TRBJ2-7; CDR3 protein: CASSARVGGTINF; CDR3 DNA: TGTGCCAGCAGCGCCCGGGTTGGAGGTACGATTAACTTC
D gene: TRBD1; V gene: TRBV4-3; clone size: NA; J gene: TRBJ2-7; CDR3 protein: CASSQQTLAGGEQYF; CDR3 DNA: TGCGCCAGCAGCCAACAAACCCTGGCAGGGGGTGAGCAGTACTTC
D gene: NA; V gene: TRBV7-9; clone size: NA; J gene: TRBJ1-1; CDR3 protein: CASSLSGNTEAFF; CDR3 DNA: TGTGCCAGCAGCTTATCAGGGAACACTGAAGCTTTCTTT
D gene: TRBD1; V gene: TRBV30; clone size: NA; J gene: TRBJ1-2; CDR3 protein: CAWSQTGRGLSGYTF; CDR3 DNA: TGTGCCTGGAGTCAAACGGGCAGGGGGCTGAGCGGCTACACCTTC
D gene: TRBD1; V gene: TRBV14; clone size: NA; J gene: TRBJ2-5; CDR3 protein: CASSATGMETQYF; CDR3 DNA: TGTGCCAGCAGCGCGACAGGGATGGAGACCCAGTACTTC